The 7 T cell receptor beta chains below come from one sample, sequenced in a study of T cell responses to AZD1222 COVID-19 vaccine. Clones were read by immunoSEQ multiplex PCR, and TCRdb kept only the in-frame ones, dropping some. The sample yields approximately 73,000 clones, 65% to 85% seen once. This sample comprised peripheral blood, obtained on day 0 of AZD1222 vaccination. These receptor sequences come from an adult in good health.

The rearrangement links TRBV3-1 (or the pseudogene TRBV3-2) to TRBJ2-2; 10 nucleotides match TRBD1. CDR3 length: 14 amino acids. CDR1 and CDR2 (germline): LGHDT, YNNKEL (reference sequence). Trimming removed 1 base from V and 9 bases from J; junction bases left unmatched: 2. CDR3: CASSQGQGAWELFF. Written as DNA, the CDR3 is TGTGCCAGCAGCCAAGGACAGGGGGCCTGGGAGCTGTTTTTT.

This chain connects TRBV20-1 to TRBJ2-3; 8 bases align to TRBD1. Germline CDR1 and CDR2: DFQATT and SNEGSKA (reference sequence). V lost 3 bases and J lost 2; bases outside the gene matches: 4. The CDR3 covers 14 residues. CDR3 DNA: TGCAGTGCTAGTAGGACAGGGCTCACAGATACGCAGTATTTT. Translated: CSASRTGLTDTQYF.

The V and J genes are TRBV6-9 and TRBJ1-1; TRBD1 matches at 7 bases. Germline CDR1 is MNHGY and CDR2 is SVAAGI. This CDR3 has 16 amino acids. Trimming cost V 11 bases and J 2 bases; bases outside gene matches: 17. CDR3 coding DNA: TGTGCCCAATTGGGGGGGCAGGGGGTATCCAACACTGAAGCTTTCTTT. This translates into CAQLGGQGVSNTEAFF.

The rearrangement uses TRBV6-5 and TRBJ2-7, with 10 bases aligning to TRBD1. The CDR3 length is 14 residues. Losses at the gene ends were 8 bases for V and 4 bases for J; bases not matched to a gene: 8. Germline V gene lookup returns CDR1 MNHEY and CDR2 SVGAGI. CDR3 region: CASRSGTGEYEQYF. CDR3 sequence (DNA): TGTGCCAGCCGATCCGGGACAGGGGAGTACGAGCAGTACTTC.

This chain uses TRBV30 with TRBJ1-2, with 8 nucleotides matching TRBD1. Germline CDR1 is GTSNPN and CDR2 is SVGIG (reference sequence). The CDR3 is 12 residues long. The V gene end was trimmed by 1 base and the J gene end by 12 bases; junction bases not matched to a gene: 7. The CDR3 reads CAWSDAGRGHTF. Written as DNA, the CDR3 is TGTGCCTGGAGTGATGCAGGCAGGGGGCACACCTTC.

This CDR3 reads CASSQEGTDTQYF. The CDR3 nucleotides are TGTGCCAGCAGCCAAGAGGGCACAGATACGCAGTATTTT. The chain links TRBV3-1 (or the pseudogene TRBV3-2) to TRBJ2-3, with D uncertain. V was cut by 0 bases and J by 1 base, with 2 bases left in between. The germline gives CDR1 LGHDT, CDR2 YNNKEL (reference sequence). The CDR3 covers 13 residues.

The rearrangement links TRBV5-4 to TRBJ1-1; D call uncertain. The CDR3 is 13 residues long. Germline CDR1 reads SGHNT; CDR2 reads YYREEE (reference sequence). V shed 0 bases and J shed 5 bases, with 8 bases lying between them. The CDR3 DNA sequence: TGTGCCAGCAGCTTGGAGGCGAGAACTGAAGCTTTCTTT. It translates to CASSLEARTEAFF.